Listed here are 18 T cell receptor beta chains from one sample, sequenced in a study of T cell responses to AZD1222 COVID-19 vaccine. Sequencing used immunoSEQ multiplex PCR; TCRdb keeps in-frame clones, though not all of them. The table records about 140,000 clones, roughly 87% of them present only once. The material sequenced was peripheral blood, taken 28 days after the second AZD1222 dose. The receptors were gathered from an adult who received the AZD1222 COVID-19 vaccine.

J is TRBJ2-7 and V is TRBV29-1; D gene ambiguous. The CDR3 extends over 15 amino acids. Germline V gives CDR1 SQVTM, CDR2 ANQGSEA. Trimming took 1 base from V and 6 from J, leaving 19 bases between them. CDR3 loop: CSVEVPGQREFEQYF. The CDR3 coding sequence is TGCAGCGTTGAAGTGCCGGGCCAAAGAGAGTTCGAGCAGTACTTC.

This clone was picked up a small number of times. V gene TRBV28 combines with J gene TRBJ1-5; D not certain. The CDR3 has 15 amino acids. Germline values: CDR1 MDHEN, CDR2 SYDVKM. V dropped 3 bases and J dropped 7 bases, with 16 bases sitting between them. The CDR3 region has the DNA TGTGCCAGCAGTTTTTTTCGTTATAGCAGCCAGCCCCAGCATTTT. Its protein product is CASSFFRYSSQPQHF.

The rearrangement joins TRBV24-1 to TRBJ1-6; D is perhaps TRBD1 (5 bases). V dropped 7 bases and J dropped 5 bases, with 11 bases sitting between them. The germline V gene has CDR1 KGHDR and CDR2 SFDVKD. This CDR3 is 14 amino acids long. This CDR3 reads CATSGDADNSPLHF. DNA of the CDR3: TGTGCCACCAGCGGGGACGCAGATAATTCACCCCTCCACTTT.

This clone was observed once. The chain links TRBV7-9 to TRBJ1-2; the D is unclear. The germline V gene has CDR1 SEHNR and CDR2 FQNEAQ (reference sequence). The CDR3 covers 14 residues. The V and J ends lost 2 bases and 5 bases respectively, with 12 bases between them. The CDR3 loop reads CASSLRDGLYGYTF. For the CDR3, the DNA is TGTGCCAGCAGCTTACGAGACGGACTTTATGGCTACACCTTC.

The V call is TRBV10-2, the J call TRBJ2-3; D unresolved. Germline V lookup: CDR1 WSHSY, CDR2 SAAADI. This CDR3 contains 10 residues. V was trimmed by 8 bases and J by 5 bases, leaving 5 bases between them. This chain's CDR3 is CASERDTQYF. The CDR3, as DNA: TGCGCCAGCGAAAGAGATACGCAGTATTTT.

This chain joins TRBV30 and TRBJ1-2; D may be TRBD1 (6 bases). CDR1 is GTSNPN, CDR2 SVGIG, per germline (reference sequence). This CDR3 region has 14 residues. The V gene lost 5 bases and the J gene lost 8 bases, with 21 bases spanning the gap. For the CDR3, the DNA is TGTGCCTGGGCCGGGACACACGCCCTGAGGGGCTACACCTTC. This encodes CAWAGTHALRGYTF. Full variable domain (rest looked up from reference TRBV30 and TRBJ1-2): SQTIHQWPATLVQPVGSPLSLECTVEGTSNPNLYWYRQAAGRGLQLLFYSVGIGQISSEVPQNLSASRPQDRQFILSSKKLLLSDSGFYLCAWAGTHALRGYTFGSGTRLTVV.

V and J are TRBV24-1 and TRBJ1-2, with D possibly matching TRBD1 (6 bases). The CDR3 length is 14 residues. V was cut by 2 bases and J by 8 bases, with 14 bases left in between. The germline CDR1 and CDR2 sequences are KGHDR and SFDVKD. For the CDR3, the DNA is TGTGCCACCAGTGATTCTACAGGGTGGGGAGGCTACACCTTC. Translating it yields CATSDSTGWGGYTF.

This clone was seen only a few times. The V and J genes are TRBV11-3 and TRBJ2-1; D gene uncertain. The CDR3 runs 15 residues. The V gene's germline CDR1 is SGHNT and CDR2 YENEEA. The V end was cut by 2 bases, the J end by 5 bases, with 13 bases between. This CDR3 is CASSLNIGGHNEQFF. Written as DNA, the CDR3 is TGTGCCAGCAGCTTAAATATCGGCGGCCACAATGAGCAGTTCTTC.

This rearrangement joins TRBV10-2 to TRBJ1-1; a weak D match, TRBD1 (6 bases). Germline V CDR1 and CDR2: WSHSY, SAAADI. V was trimmed by 8 bases and J by 0 bases, leaving 10 bases between them. The CDR3 sequence is 13 residues long. In nucleotides, the CDR3 is TGCGCCAGCTCCGGACAGCTGAACACTGAAGCTTTCTTT. As protein: CASSGQLNTEAFF.

This chain uses TRBV5-1 with TRBJ1-2, with a possible D match to TRBD1 (6 bases). CDR3 length: 14 amino acids. V dropped 0 bases and J dropped 10 bases, with 16 bases sitting between them. Germline loops: CDR1 SGHRS, CDR2 YFSETQ. As DNA, the CDR3 is TGCGCCAGCAGCTTGGGGGCCTCGACAGGTTCCTACACCTTC. It translates to CASSLGASTGSYTF.

CDR3 DNA: TGCGCCAGCAGCTTGGTTGTTTCAAATCAGCCCCAGCATTTT. As protein: CASSLVVSNQPQHF. The J gene is TRBJ1-5, the V gene TRBV5-1; D unresolved. Germline assignment: CDR1 SGHRS and CDR2 YFSETQ. The CDR3 has 14 residues. The V end was cut by 0 bases, the J end by 4 bases, with 8 bases between. The whole variable domain, remainder taken from reference TRBV5-1 and TRBJ1-5, is KAGVTQTPRYLIKTRGQQVTLSCSPISGHRSVSWYQQTPGQGLQFLFEYFSETQRNKGNFPGRFSGRQFSNSRSEMNVSTLELGDSALYLCASSLVVSNQPQHFGDGTRLSIL.

This chain connects TRBV19 to TRBJ2-3, with 9 bases matching TRBD1. Germline CDR1 and CDR2: LNHDA and SQIVND (reference sequence). The ends lost 6 bases at V and 1 base at J; junction bases unmatched: 11. This CDR3 has 17 amino acids. The CDR3 DNA sequence: TGTGCCAGTAGAGAAGATCCGGGACAGGGTGGCACAGATACGCAGTATTTT. Its translation: CASREDPGQGGTDTQYF.

CDR3 DNA sequence: TGTGCCAGCGACAGGGAGAGAGGAAACACCATATATTTT. This codes for CASDRERGNTIYF. The chain is built from TRBV7-9 and TRBJ1-3; TRBD1 aligns across 7 bases. This CDR3 region has 13 residues. The trim removed 8 bases at V and 4 bases at J, leaving 5 bases unmatched. From germline, CDR1 is SEHNR and CDR2 FQNEAQ (reference sequence).

The V call is TRBV7-2, the J call TRBJ2-3; D gene unclear. V was pared by 1 base and J by 1 base, with 9 bases between. CDR3 length: 15 residues. The germline V gene encodes CDR1 SGHTA and CDR2 FQGNSA. CDR3 in DNA: TGTGCCAGCAGCTTAGAAAGGTCGGGCACAGATACGCAGTATTTT. Its protein product is CASSLERSGTDTQYF. The full variable domain, rest sourced from reference TRBV7-2 and TRBJ2-3, is GAGVSQSPSNKVTEKGKDVELRCDPISGHTALYWYRQSLGQGLEFLIYFQGNSAPDKSGLPSDRFSAERTGGSVSTLTIQRTQQEDSAVYLCASSLERSGTDTQYFGPGTRLTVL.

The gene calls are TRBV11-2 and TRBJ2-7; TRBD2 is a possible D gene (5 bases). The ends were cut back, 9 bases at V and 0 bases at J, with 6 bases in the middle. Germline CDR1 is SGHAT and CDR2 is FQNNGV. The CDR3 totals 11 residues. DNA for the CDR3: TGTGCCAGTACTAGCTCCTACGAGCAGTACTTC. The encoded protein is CASTSSYEQYF. Variable domain in full (rest from reference TRBV11-2 and TRBJ2-7): EAGVAQSPRYKIIEKRQSVAFWCNPISGHATLYWYQQILGQGPKLLIQFQNNGVVDDSQLPKDRFSAERLKGVDSTLKIQPAKLEDSAVYLCASTSSYEQYFGPGTRLTVT.

The chain is built from TRBV7-8 and TRBJ1-4, with a tentative D call TRBD1 (6 bases). V lost 1 base and J 8 bases, leaving 14 bases between the germline ends. From germline, CDR1 is SGHVS and CDR2 FQNEAQ. The CDR3 contains 15 residues. CDR3 sequence reads: CASSLERGNQEKLFF. DNA of the CDR3: TGTGCCAGCAGCTTAGAGAGGGGGAATCAGGAAAAACTGTTTTTT. The complete variable domain, with remaining parts taken from reference TRBV7-8 and TRBJ1-4, reads GAGVSQSPRYKVAKRGQDVALRCDPISGHVSLFWYQQALGQGPEFLTYFQNEAQLDKSGLPSDRFFAERPEGSVSTLKIQRTQQEDSAVYLCASSLERGNQEKLFFGSGTQLSVL.

The J gene is TRBJ2-7, the V gene TRBV9; TRBD2 aligns across 12 bases. The germline CDR1 and CDR2 sequences are SGDLS and YYNGEE. V lost 4 bases, J lost 1 base, and 9 bases stayed unmatched. The CDR3 contains 17 residues. The CDR3 DNA follows: TGTGCCAGCAGCCCAAGACTAGCGGGAGTAGGGTCCTACGAGCAGTACTTC. Protein: CASSPRLAGVGSYEQYF.

The V call is TRBV5-1, the J call TRBJ1-4; perhaps TRBD1 as D (5 bases). V lost 2 bases and J lost 0, with 11 bases in between. Looked up from germline, CDR1 is SGHRS and CDR2 is YFSETQ. CDR3 length equals 16 residues. In DNA, the CDR3 is TGCGCCAGCAGCTTAGGGACGGTTGCAACTAATGAAAAACTGTTTTTT. Protein: CASSLGTVATNEKLFF. Variable domain in full (rest from reference TRBV5-1 and TRBJ1-4): KAGVTQTPRYLIKTRGQQVTLSCSPISGHRSVSWYQQTPGQGLQFLFEYFSETQRNKGNFPGRFSGRQFSNSRSEMNVSTLELGDSALYLCASSLGTVATNEKLFFGSGTQLSVL.